This TCR beta chain derives from a study of cytomegalovirus exposure and HLA in healthy donors. On the study more broadly: Falling in the Caucasian-associated ancestry cluster were about 80% of approximately 400 genotyped donors. General study results and limits: Several top significant clusters appeared, in a later analysis, to be linked to common viral pathogens. Altogether, some 160 TCR beta chains were recorded as cytomegalovirus-associated.

The PCR used 60 Vbeta and 13 Jbeta primers. Clones were read by immunoSEQ multiplex PCR, and TCRdb kept only the in-frame ones, dropping some. The table has about 120,000 clones, approximately 76% seen once; the top ten hold approximately 16%. This CDR3 spans 16 amino acids. V lost 5 bases to trimming and J lost 2 bases; unmatched junction nucleotides: 12. Germline V gene data show CDR1 as MNHEY and CDR2 as SMNVEV (reference sequence). With regard to this clone: Its antigen is as yet unknown.

This rearrangement joins TRBV27 to TRBJ2-7; TRBD2 agrees at 7 bases. This clonotype was sampled from a man aged 50 to 59 in good health and CMV-seropositive. Sequencing was carried out using PBMCs. CDR3 bases: TGTGCCAGCAGTCCTTTGGGCGGGAGCCCTGCCTACGAGCAGTACTTC. This sequence encodes CASSPLGGSPAYEQYF.